The next 13 T cell receptor beta chains were all read from a single sample in a study of monozygotic twins with inflammatory bowel disease. TCRdb re-analyzed the 5' RACE reads; it lists each CDR3 protein once, without DNA. The table for this sample gives 310,000 or so distinct CDR3 sequences. Sequenced input: blood. The receptor set was obtained from a human donor with ulcerative colitis or Crohn's disease, or a healthy co-twin of an affected twin (not recorded which).

The chain recombines TRBV12-3 or TRBV12-4 with TRBJ1-2; TCRdb returns TRBD1, unconfirmable since there is no DNA. This CDR3 spans 14 amino acids. CDR3 residues: CASSPTGGLVGYTF.

The chain combines TRBV6-1 with TRBJ2-7; there is no DNA to check the TCRdb D call of TRBD2. Looked up from germline, CDR1 is MNHNS and CDR2 is SASEGT. The CDR3 spans 14 residues. The CDR3 region is CATRRLAGNYEQYF.

The chain has TRBV7-3 and TRBJ2-2. This CDR3 region has 12 residues. Germline V CDR1 and CDR2: SGHTA, FQGTGA. CDR3 residues: CASSSPWGELFF.

The CDR3 loop is CSAGLGRRETQYF. V is TRBV20-1 and J is TRBJ2-5; TCRdb picks TRBD2, but there is no DNA to check that call. The CDR3 sequence is 13 residues long. Per the germline V gene, CDR1 is DFQATT and CDR2 is SNEGSKA (reference sequence).

The chain joins TRBV29-1 to TRBJ1-3; TCRdb gives TRBD1 as the D gene, but with no DNA this cannot be confirmed. CDR1 SQVTM and CDR2 ANQGSEA come from the germline V gene. CDR3 length equals 13 residues. The CDR3: CSVVGQGGNTIYF. The full variable domain, rest sourced from reference TRBV29-1 and TRBJ1-3, is SAVISQKPSRDICQRGTSLTIQCQVDSQVTMMFWYRQQPGQSLTLIATANQGSEATYESGFVIDKFPISRPNLTFSTLTVSNMSPEDSSIYLCSVVGQGGNTIYFGEGSWLTVV.

The rearrangement joins TRBV27 to TRBJ2-1; with no DNA, the TCRdb D assignment of TRBD1 cannot be verified. Looked up from germline, CDR1 is MNHEY and CDR2 is SMNVEV (reference sequence). The CDR3 totals 12 residues. CDR3 loop: CASSSPRDRVVF.

The V call is TRBV2, the J call TRBJ2-3. The CDR3 contains 12 residues. Germline loops: CDR1 SNHLY, CDR2 FYNNEI. The chain's CDR3 is CASSDAGDTQYF.

The rearrangement links TRBV14 to TRBJ2-1; TCRdb indicates TRBD2, and absent DNA this call remains unverified. This CDR3 has 16 amino acids. Per germline, CDR1 SGHDN and CDR2 FVKESK. The CDR3 reads CASSQDAGLGDNEQFF.

The gene calls are TRBV6-5 and TRBJ1-3; as DNA is missing, the TRBD1 call by TCRdb cannot be tested. This CDR3 region has 17 residues. Germline V lookup: CDR1 MNHEY, CDR2 SVGAGI. CDR3 residues: CARTVWGPPLSGNTIYF.

The CDR3 loop is CASSYSGTSGSVKETQYF. This chain connects TRBV6-5 to TRBJ2-5; no DNA is available, so the TRBD2 call from TCRdb remains unchecked. The CDR3 totals 18 residues. Germline V gene sequence: CDR1 MNHEY, CDR2 SVGAGI.

The V call is TRBV12-3 or TRBV12-4, the J call TRBJ2-7; as DNA is missing, the TRBD1 call by TCRdb cannot be tested. This CDR3 is 13 amino acids long. The CDR3 sequence: CASSFRTVYEQYF.

The chain carries TRBV12-3 or TRBV12-4 and TRBJ1-1. The length of the CDR3 is 12 residues. The CDR3 here is CASSPQRAEAFF.

This CDR3 reads CASSLRWQGGQETQYF. The V gene is TRBV5-1, the J gene TRBJ2-5; lacking DNA, the TRBD1 call made by TCRdb goes unchecked. The CDR3 has 16 amino acids. Germline V gene sequence: CDR1 SGHRS, CDR2 YFSETQ. The entire variable domain, with the rest obtained from reference TRBV5-1 and TRBJ2-5, is as follows: KAGVTQTPRYLIKTRGQQVTLSCSPISGHRSVSWYQQTPGQGLQFLFEYFSETQRNKGNFPGRFSGRQFSNSRSEMNVSTLELGDSALYLCASSLRWQGGQETQYFGPGTRLLVL.